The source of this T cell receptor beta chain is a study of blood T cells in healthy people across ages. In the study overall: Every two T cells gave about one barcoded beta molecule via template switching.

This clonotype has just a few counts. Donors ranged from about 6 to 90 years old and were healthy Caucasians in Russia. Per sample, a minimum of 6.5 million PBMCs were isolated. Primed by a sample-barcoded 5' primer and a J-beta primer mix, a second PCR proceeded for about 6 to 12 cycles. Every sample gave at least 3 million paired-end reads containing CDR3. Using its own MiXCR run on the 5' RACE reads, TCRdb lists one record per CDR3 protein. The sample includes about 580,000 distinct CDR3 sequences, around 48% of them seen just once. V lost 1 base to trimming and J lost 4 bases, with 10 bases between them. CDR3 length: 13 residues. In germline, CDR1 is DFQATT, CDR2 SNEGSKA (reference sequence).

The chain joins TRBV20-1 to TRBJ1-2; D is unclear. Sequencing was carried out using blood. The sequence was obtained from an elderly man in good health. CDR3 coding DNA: TGCAGTGCTAGAGTATCCCAGTTCTATGGCTACACCTTC. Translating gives CSARVSQFYGYTF.